These T cell receptor beta chains were read from a single sample in a study of blood T cells in healthy people across ages. TCRdb reanalysed the 5' RACE reads using MiXCR and keeps one entry per CDR3 protein. The sample has about 930,000 distinct CDR3 sequences; 25% to 30% are singletons. These data are also associated with another study on T cells of mothers and their children.

Sequencing was carried out using blood. The receptors originated from a woman aged 40 to 50 in good health. Both conserved end residues are part of each CDR3. A D gene is named only where the DNA matches it firmly. Clone size, where shown, is once, few, many, or a class for clones that have expanded.

TRBV10-3,many,.,TRBJ2-7,TGTGCCACGCGACTTGACTACGAGCAGTACTTC,CATRLDYEQYF
TRBV4-1,few,.,TRBJ1-2,TGCGCCAGCAGCCAAGATCTACCGGGTTCGGGTGGCTACACCTTC,CASSQDLPGSGGYTF
TRBV3-1,.,TRBD1,TRBJ2-1,TGTGCCAGCAGCCAAACCGGGACAGGGGGCAATGAGCAGTTCTTC,CASSQTGTGGNEQFF
TRBV20-1,few,.,TRBJ1-2,TGCAGTGCTAGAGATCCCAGGGAGGACGGCTACACCTTC,CSARDPREDGYTF
TRBV7-8,few,.,TRBJ1-5,TGTGCCAGCAGCTCCTGGGGGAGCAATCAGCCCCAGCATTTT,CASSSWGSNQPQHF
TRBV20-1,.,.,TRBJ2-5,TGCAGTGCCTTGTGGACCCTTCAAGAGACCCAGTACTTC,CSALWTLQETQYF
TRBV5-6,.,TRBD1,TRBJ2-7,TGTGCCAGCAGCCGGGACAGGGGCTACAATGAGCAGTACTTC,CASSRDRGYNEQYF
TRBV5-1,.,.,TRBJ2-1,TGCGCCAGCAGCCTCCTCTTGGATGAGCAGTTCTTC,CASSLLLDEQFF
TRBV6-6,many,.,TRBJ2-1,TGTGCCAGCAGTTACGGGGTAAGCTCCTACAATGAGCAGTTCTTC,CASSYGVSSYNEQFF
TRBV5-1,many,TRBD1,TRBJ2-5,TGCGCCAGCAGGAACGGACAGGGCCAAGAGACCCAGTACTTC,CASRNGQGQETQYF
TRBV10-3,.,.,TRBJ1-2,TGTGCCATCAGTGAGACAGGGCCAACCCCGATCACCTTC,CAISETGPTPITF